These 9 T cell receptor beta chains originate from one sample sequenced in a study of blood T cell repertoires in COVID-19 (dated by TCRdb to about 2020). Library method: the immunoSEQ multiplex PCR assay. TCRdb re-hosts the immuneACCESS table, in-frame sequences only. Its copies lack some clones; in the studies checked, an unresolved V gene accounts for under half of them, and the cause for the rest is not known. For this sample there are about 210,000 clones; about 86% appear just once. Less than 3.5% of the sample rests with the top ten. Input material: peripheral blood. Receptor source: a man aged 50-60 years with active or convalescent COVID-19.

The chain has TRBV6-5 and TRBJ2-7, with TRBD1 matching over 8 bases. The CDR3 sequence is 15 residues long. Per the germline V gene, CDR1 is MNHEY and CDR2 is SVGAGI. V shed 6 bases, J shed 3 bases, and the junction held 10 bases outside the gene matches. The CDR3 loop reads CASRPPLDRVYEQYF. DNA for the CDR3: TGTGCCAGCAGACCCCCCTTGGACAGGGTCTACGAGCAGTACTTC.

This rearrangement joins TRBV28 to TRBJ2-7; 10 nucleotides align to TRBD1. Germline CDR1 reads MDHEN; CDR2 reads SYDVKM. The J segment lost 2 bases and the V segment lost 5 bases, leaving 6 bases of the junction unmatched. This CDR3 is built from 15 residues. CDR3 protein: CASSPSGTGAYEQYF. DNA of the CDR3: TGTGCCAGCAGTCCCTCCGGGACAGGGGCCTACGAGCAGTACTTC.

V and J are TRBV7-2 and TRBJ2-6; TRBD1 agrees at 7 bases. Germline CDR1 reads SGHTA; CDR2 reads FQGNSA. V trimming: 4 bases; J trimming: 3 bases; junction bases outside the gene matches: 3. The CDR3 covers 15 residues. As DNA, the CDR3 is TGTGCCAGCAGCTCGACAGGGATTGGGGCCAACGTCCTGACTTTC. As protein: CASSSTGIGANVLTF.

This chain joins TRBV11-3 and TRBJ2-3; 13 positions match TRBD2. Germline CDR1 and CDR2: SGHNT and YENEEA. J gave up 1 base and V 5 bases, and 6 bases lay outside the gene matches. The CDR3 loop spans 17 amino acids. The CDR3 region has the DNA TGTGCCAGCAGCCCGGGACTAGCGGGAATGGGCACAGATACGCAGTATTTT. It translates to CASSPGLAGMGTDTQYF.

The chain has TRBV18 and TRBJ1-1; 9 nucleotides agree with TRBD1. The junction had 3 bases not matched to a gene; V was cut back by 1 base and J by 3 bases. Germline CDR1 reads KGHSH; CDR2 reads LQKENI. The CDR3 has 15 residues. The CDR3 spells CASSPRQGVDTEAFF. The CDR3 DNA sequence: TGTGCCAGCTCACCACGACAGGGGGTGGACACTGAAGCTTTCTTT. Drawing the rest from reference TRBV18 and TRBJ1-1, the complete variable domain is NAGVMQNPRHLVRRRGQEARLRCSPMKGHSHVYWYRQLPEEGLKFMVYLQKENIIDESGMPKERFSAEFPKEGPSILRIQQVVRGDSAAYFCASSPRQGVDTEAFFGQGTRLTVV.

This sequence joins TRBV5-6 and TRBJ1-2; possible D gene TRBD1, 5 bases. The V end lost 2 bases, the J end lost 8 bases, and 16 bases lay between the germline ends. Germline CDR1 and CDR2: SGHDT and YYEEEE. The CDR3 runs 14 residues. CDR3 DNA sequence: TGTGCCAGCAGCTTTGTCTTACTGCAGGGCGGCTACACCTTC. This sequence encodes CASSFVLLQGGYTF. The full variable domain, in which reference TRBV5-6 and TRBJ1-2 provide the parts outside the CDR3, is DAGVTQSPTHLIKTRGQQVTLRCSPKSGHDTVSWYQQALGQGPQFIFQYYEEEERQRGNFPDRFSGHQFPNYSSELNVNALLLGDSALYLCASSFVLLQGGYTFGSGTRLTVV.

The DNA of the CDR3 is TGTGCCAGCAGCTCCCCTGGGGAGCTGTTTTTT. Protein product: CASSSPGELFF. The chain is built from TRBV9 and TRBJ2-2; D remains ambiguous. V lost 4 bases, J lost 8 bases, and 6 bases lay in between. The CDR3 extends over 11 amino acids. CDR1 is SGDLS, CDR2 YYNGEE, per germline.

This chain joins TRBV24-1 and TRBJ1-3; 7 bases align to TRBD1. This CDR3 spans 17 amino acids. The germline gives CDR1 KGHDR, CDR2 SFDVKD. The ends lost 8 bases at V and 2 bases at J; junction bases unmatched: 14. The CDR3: CATTFLQGLLTGNTIYF. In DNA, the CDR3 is TGTGCCACCACCTTTCTACAGGGGCTCTTGACTGGAAACACCATATATTTT.

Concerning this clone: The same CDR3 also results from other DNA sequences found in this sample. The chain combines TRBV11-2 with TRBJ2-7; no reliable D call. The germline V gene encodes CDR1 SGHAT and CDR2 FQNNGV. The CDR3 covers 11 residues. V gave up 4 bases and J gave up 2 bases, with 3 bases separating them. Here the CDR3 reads CASSSTYEQYF. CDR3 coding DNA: TGTGCCAGCAGCTCCACCTACGAGCAGTACTTC.